This passage covers 14 T cell receptor beta chains from one sample sequenced in a study of brain T cells in children with intractable seizures. TCRdb's copy holds only in-frame clones and misses some; the assay was immunoSEQ multiplex PCR. The table has about 22,000 clones, approximately 94% seen once; the top ten hold roughly 6.7%. The sample here was peripheral blood, taken at surgery. These receptors all come from a boy aged 10-17 years with focal cortical dysplasia and intractable seizures.

J is TRBJ2-7 and V is TRBV7-3; D gene unclear. Trimming removed 2 bases at V and 0 bases at J, with 8 bases between. The CDR3 has 14 amino acids. CDR1 SGHTA and CDR2 FQGTGA come from the germline V gene. CDR3 bases: TGTGCCAGCAGCTTAGCCGGGTTCTCCTACGAGCAGTACGTC. This encodes CASSLAGFSYEQYV.

The V gene is TRBV6-6, the J gene TRBJ1-1; 7 bases align to TRBD1. Trimming took 5 bases from V and 4 from J; bases not matched to a gene: 4. Germline values: CDR1 MNHNY, CDR2 SVGAGI (reference sequence). The length of the CDR3 is 13 residues. CDR3 nucleotides: TGTGCCAGCAGTGACAGGGTTAGCACTGAAGCTTTCTTT. This codes for CASSDRVSTEAFF.

This clone was observed a handful of times. The chain combines TRBV4-2 with TRBJ2-7; 10 bases match TRBD1. After removal of 1 base from V and 5 bases from J, the junction contained 5 bases not matched to a gene. The CDR3 runs to 15 residues. CDR1 is LGHNA and CDR2 is YNFKEQ in the germline V gene. The CDR3 bases are TGTGCCAGCAGCCAAGGTCGAGGACAGGGGGACGAGCAGTACTTC. Translating it yields CASSQGRGQGDEQYF.

The chain is built from TRBV6-4 and TRBJ2-3; 13 bases match TRBD2. Germline CDR1 MRHNA, CDR2 SNTAGT. The CDR3 runs 16 residues. V was clipped by 6 bases and J by 0 bases; unmatched bases: 3. DNA for the CDR3: TGTGCCAGCAGCCCGACTAGCGGGGGGAGCACAGATACGCAGTATTTT. Protein sequence: CASSPTSGGSTDTQYF.

This chain uses TRBV10-1 with TRBJ2-5, with 7 bases lining up with TRBD1. The CDR3 loop spans 15 amino acids. Trimming took 2 bases from V and 1 from J; bases not matched to a gene: 4. The germline V gene has CDR1 WNHNN and CDR2 SYGVQD (reference sequence). The CDR3 region has the DNA TGCGCCAGCAGTGAGCTACAGGGGATCCAAGAGACCCAGTACTTC. Its protein product is CASSELQGIQETQYF.

The CDR3 sequence: CASSPTGGRDQPQHF. The CDR3 coding sequence is TGTGCCAGCTCACCAACAGGGGGAAGGGATCAGCCCCAGCATTTT. V and J are TRBV18 and TRBJ1-5; 8 bases line up with TRBD1. V was clipped by 2 bases and J by 5 bases; unmatched bases: 5. Germline CDR1 and CDR2: KGHSH and LQKENI. The CDR3 has 15 amino acids.

The V gene is TRBV5-4, the J gene TRBJ1-2; D perhaps matches TRBD1 (5 bases). Germline CDR1 is SGHNT and CDR2 is YYREEE (reference sequence). The CDR3 length is 13 residues. Trimming stripped 5 bases from V and 4 bases from J, with 12 bases between. CDR3: CASSPRVGYGYTF. The CDR3 nucleotides are TGTGCCAGCAGTCCCAGGGTAGGCTATGGCTACACCTTC.

The DNA of the CDR3 is TGTGCCACAAGACAGGGGGATACGCAGTATTTT. Translated, it gives CATRQGDTQYF. This chain links TRBV24-1 with TRBJ2-3; 8 positions agree with TRBD1. CDR3 size: 11 residues. Germline V CDR1 and CDR2: KGHDR, SFDVKD. V lost 10 bases to trimming and J lost 6 bases; unmatched junction nucleotides: 2.

The chain employs TRBV15 and TRBJ2-1, with 7 bases fitting TRBD1. The germline gives CDR1 LNHNV, CDR2 YYDKDF (reference sequence). The CDR3 is made up of 16 amino acids. V lost 5 bases, J lost 4 bases, and 11 bases stayed unmatched. The CDR3 DNA reads as TGTGCCACCAGCCTAAACCCCGGGACAGCATACAATGAGCAGTTCTTC. Translation: CATSLNPGTAYNEQFF.

V and J are TRBV10-2 and TRBJ1-1; 7 nucleotides align to TRBD1. CDR1 is WSHSY, CDR2 SAAADI, per germline. Trimming removed 6 bases from V and 4 bases from J; junction bases left unmatched: 5. The CDR3 runs to 13 residues. In nucleotides, the CDR3 is TGCGCCAGCAGCGGCCAGGGGGGCACTGAAGCTTTCTTT. It specifies CASSGQGGTEAFF.

The chain uses TRBV4-1 and TRBJ1-5; D gene unclear. This CDR3 region has 17 residues. The germline V gene has CDR1 MGHRA and CDR2 YSYEKL. Trimming pared 4 bases from V and 0 bases from J, leaving 16 bases between. DNA of the CDR3: TGCGCCAGCAGCCGGATGTTTGGCCTCGATAGCAATCAGCCCCAGCATTTT. It yields the protein CASSRMFGLDSNQPQHF.

The chain employs TRBV6-5 and TRBJ1-6, with 7 bases identical to TRBD1. V gave up 8 bases and J gave up 6 bases; unmatched junction bases: 10. From germline, CDR1 is MNHEY and CDR2 SVGAGI. The CDR3 spans 15 residues. CDR3 DNA sequence: TGTGCCAGCGCGGGAGGGACAGAAACTAATTCACCCCTCCACTTT. This translates into CASAGGTETNSPLHF.

V and J are TRBV18 and TRBJ2-7; D is undetermined. Deletions cut 3 bases from V and 4 bases from J, with 7 bases between. Germline CDR1 is KGHSH and CDR2 is LQKENI. This CDR3 comprises 12 residues. The CDR3 loop reads CASSPRNYEQYF. The CDR3 nucleotides read TGTGCCAGCTCACCTAGGAATTACGAGCAGTACTTC.

The rearrangement links TRBV18 to TRBJ1-5; possibly TRBD1 for D (5 bases). This CDR3 comprises 15 residues. From germline, CDR1 is KGHSH and CDR2 LQKENI. Trimming left V 3 bases short and J 0 bases short, with 9 bases between. Written as DNA, the CDR3 is TGTGCCAGCTCACCTCGGGGGGATAGCAATCAGCCCCAGCATTTT. Translation gives CASSPRGDSNQPQHF.